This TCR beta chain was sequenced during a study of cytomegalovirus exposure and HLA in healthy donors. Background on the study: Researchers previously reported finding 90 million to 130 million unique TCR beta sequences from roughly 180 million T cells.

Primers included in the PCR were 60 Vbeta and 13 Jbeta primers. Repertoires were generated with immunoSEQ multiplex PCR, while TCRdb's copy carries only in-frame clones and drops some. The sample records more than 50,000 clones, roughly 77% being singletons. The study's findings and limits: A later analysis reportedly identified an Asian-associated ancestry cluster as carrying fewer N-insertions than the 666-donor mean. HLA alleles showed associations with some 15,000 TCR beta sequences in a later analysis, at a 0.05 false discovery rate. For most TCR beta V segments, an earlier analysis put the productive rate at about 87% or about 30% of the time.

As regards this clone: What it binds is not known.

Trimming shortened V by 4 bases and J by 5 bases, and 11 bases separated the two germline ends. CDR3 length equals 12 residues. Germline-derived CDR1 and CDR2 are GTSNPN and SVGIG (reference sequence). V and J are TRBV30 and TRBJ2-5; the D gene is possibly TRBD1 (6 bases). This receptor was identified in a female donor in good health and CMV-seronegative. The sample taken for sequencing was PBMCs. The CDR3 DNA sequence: TGTGCCTGGATCCCAGGGGTGGAGACCCAGTACTTC. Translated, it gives CAWIPGVETQYF.